The 15 T cell receptor beta chains below come from one sample, sequenced in a study of tumor-infiltrating lymphocytes in primary liver carcinoma. Production of TCR beta cDNA used around 500 ng total RNA together with a constant-region primer. Libraries covering TCR beta were generated through three nested multiplex PCR rounds (using a slightly modified ARM-PCR). PCR rounds one and two used TRBV1-TRBV30 forward primers with a C-beta reverse primer for around 9 cycles each. One entry per CDR3 protein, called by TCRdb with MiXCR from the multiplex PCR reads. Of about 200,000 distinct CDR3 sequences in the sample, approximately 65% are singletons; the top ten hold approximately 6.5%. The researchers obtained blood RNA from unsorted whole blood and also extracted germline DNA. Sequenced: peripheral blood. The receptors were gathered from a woman aged 55-70 years with primary liver carcinoma and hepatitis B virus infection.

Remarks on this clonotype: With a much larger clone just one base away, this may be a read error. The chain employs TRBV6-1 and TRBJ1-2; possibly TRBD1 for D (5 bases). The V end lost 2 bases, the J end lost 13 bases, and 17 bases lay between the germline ends. CDR3 size: 13 residues. In germline, CDR1 is MNHNS, CDR2 SASEGT. CDR3 region: CASSECGDSLGTF. The CDR3 bases are TGTGCCAGCAGTGAATGTGGTGACAGCTTGGGCACCTTC.

This clonotype was seen at least ten times. V and J are TRBV6-2 or TRBV6-3 and TRBJ2-3; 7 nucleotides agree with TRBD2. Germline CDR1 MNHEY, CDR2 SVGEGT. The CDR3 has 13 amino acids. Trimming at V came to 7 bases and at J to 10 bases, leaving 11 bases not matched to a gene. Here the CDR3 reads CASTPNEAGPQYF. CDR3 nucleotides: TGTGCCAGCACCCCAAACGAAGCGGGACCGCAGTATTTT.

V and J are TRBV11-2 and TRBJ2-3, with D hard to call. The CDR3 contains 16 residues. V was pared by 4 bases and J by 6 bases, with 20 bases between. Looked up from germline, CDR1 is SGHAT and CDR2 is FQNNGV. CDR3 loop: CASSSNGWEYTDTQYF. The CDR3 DNA sequence: TGTGCCAGCAGCTCAAACGGATGGGAATACACGGATACGCAGTATTTT.

This clonotype was observed a single time. The V and J genes are TRBV11-2 and TRBJ2-5, with D unresolved. Germline V CDR1 and CDR2: SGHAT, FQNNGV. V was cut by 5 bases and J by 3 bases, with 13 bases left in between. The CDR3 consists of 14 residues. The CDR3 nucleotides are TGTGCCAGCAGCCCAACCCGCCCCAAAGAGACCCAGTACTTC. This translates into CASSPTRPKETQYF.

V usage is TRBV5-4 and J usage is TRBJ2-1, with D possibly being TRBD2 (5 bases). Germline V gives CDR1 SGHNT, CDR2 YYREEE (reference sequence). The V gene lost 8 bases and the J gene lost 0 bases, with 15 bases spanning the gap. The CDR3 length is 15 residues. This CDR3 reads CASSLTMNSYNEQFF. The CDR3 DNA follows: TGTGCCAGTAGCCTGACTATGAACTCCTACAATGAGCAGTTCTTC. Full variable domain (rest looked up from reference TRBV5-4 and TRBJ2-1): ETGVTQSPTHLIKTRGQQVTLRCSSQSGHNTVSWYQQALGQGPQFIFQYYREEENGRGNFPPRFSGLQFPNYSSELNVNALELDDSALYLCASSLTMNSYNEQFFGPGTRLTVL.

This chain links TRBV6-1 with TRBJ2-7, with D maybe TRBD1 (6 bases). V was cut by 6 bases and J by 3 bases, with 15 bases left in between. The CDR3 runs to 14 residues. Germline V gene sequence: CDR1 MNHNS, CDR2 SASEGT. The CDR3 DNA sequence: TGTGCCAGCAGCCGGGGACAAACAGACTACGAGCAGTACTTC. It translates to CASSRGQTDYEQYF.

Note on this clonotype: One end of the junction varies from germline; a read error may be responsible. This chain links TRBV29-1 with TRBJ2-5, with a possible D match to TRBD1 (6 bases). CDR3 size: 15 residues. Germline V gene data show CDR1 as SQVTM and CDR2 as ANQGSEA. CDR3: CSALTGHLFNETQYF. Written as DNA, the CDR3 is TGTAGCGCACTGACGGGACACCTCTTTAACGAGACCCAGTACTTC.

The chain's CDR3 is CASSESRGPQPQHF. The CDR3 DNA reads as TGTGCCAGCAGTGAAAGTAGGGGACCTCAGCCCCAGCATTTT. The chain uses TRBV2 and TRBJ1-5; the D gene is possibly TRBD1 (5 bases). Germline values: CDR1 SNHLY, CDR2 FYNNEI. V was shortened by 2 bases and J by 6 bases, with 11 bases between the two germline ends. The CDR3 is made up of 14 amino acids.

A remark on this clonotype: The CDR3 end shows no conserved phenylalanine or tryptophan, and so a read error is likely. The chain has TRBV6-5 and TRBJ1-1; no definite D call. The CDR3 sequence is 11 residues long. Trimming left V 2 bases short and J 6 bases short, with 4 bases between. Germline V gene data show CDR1 as MNHEY and CDR2 as SVGAGI. DNA for the CDR3: TGTGCCAGCAGTTACCTCCCTGAAGCTTTCTAT. It specifies CASSYLPEAFY.

The chain carries TRBV29-1 and TRBJ2-5; TRBD2 is a possible D gene (5 bases). The germline CDR1 and CDR2 sequences are SQVTM and ANQGSEA. The ends were cut back, 3 bases at V and 5 bases at J, with 13 bases in the middle. CDR3 size: 13 residues. CDR3 amino acids: CSVDAEGAETQYF. As DNA, the CDR3 is TGCAGCGTTGATGCAGAGGGCGCGGAGACCCAGTACTTC.

This clonotype was recorded many times. The J gene is TRBJ1-1, the V gene TRBV6-1; possible D gene TRBD1, 6 bases. Germline CDR1 is MNHNS and CDR2 is SASEGT. V lost 6 bases to trimming and J lost 4 bases, with 12 bases between them. CDR3 length: 13 residues. The CDR3 sequence is CASRGAGSTEAFF. The CDR3 DNA follows: TGTGCCAGCAGGGGGGCGGGAAGCACTGAAGCTTTCTTT.

With regard to this clonotype: A read error may explain this, as a much larger clone is one base away. This chain links TRBV7-9 with TRBJ2-1; D may match TRBD1 or TRBD2 (5 bases each). The CDR3 spans 16 residues. CDR1 is SEHNR, CDR2 FQNEAQ, per germline (reference sequence). The CDR3 sequence: CASGLSHVGAWNEQFF. Here the CDR3 DNA reads TGTGCCAGCGGCTTATCCCACGTCGGGGCGTGGAATGAGCAGTTCTTC.

For this clonotype: An end of the junction differs from the germline gene, which may be a read error. The J gene is TRBJ2-1, the V gene TRBV10-1; 9 positions match TRBD2. The V gene's germline CDR1 is WNHNN and CDR2 SYGVQD (reference sequence). CDR3 length: 15 amino acids. The CDR3 protein is CASNEEAGGPSEQFF. The DNA for the CDR3 is TGCGCCAGCAATGAGGAGGCGGGAGGGCCAAGTGAGCAGTTCTTC.

As regards this clonotype: One junction end does not reproduce the germline sequence, and a read error may be involved. The V call is TRBV11-2, the J call TRBJ2-1, with 7 nucleotides matching TRBD1. The CDR3 contains 14 residues. Germline CDR1 and CDR2: SGHAT and FQNNGV. This CDR3 reads CASNLTGAYNVQFF. Here the CDR3 DNA reads TGTGCCAGCAACTTAACAGGGGCCTACAATGTGCAGTTCTTC. Supplemented by reference TRBV11-2 and TRBJ2-1, the full variable domain reads EAGVAQSPRYKIIEKRQSVAFWCNPISGHATLYWYQQILGQGPKLLIQFQNNGVVDDSQLPKDRFSAERLKGVDSTLKIQPAKLEDSAVYLCASNLTGAYNVQFFGPGTRLTVL.

As regards this clonotype: A much larger clone is a single base away; this may be a read error. The V call is TRBV5-1, the J call TRBJ1-2; the D is unclear. Germline V gene data show CDR1 as SGHRS and CDR2 as YFSETQ. The CDR3 loop spans 13 amino acids. The CDR3 region is CTSSPGGAQTYTF. For the CDR3, the DNA is TGCACCAGCAGCCCCGGCGGAGCCCAAACCTACACCTTC.